This T cell receptor (beta chain) was captured by sequencing in a study of T cell clusters in autoimmune cytopenias. Germline CDR1 and CDR2: ENHRY and SYGVKD. This CDR3 has 14 amino acids. Multiplex touch-down PCR amplified TRB using TRB-A and TRB-B pools in one tube. After re-calling the multiplex PCR reads, TCRdb lists one entry per CDR3 protein, DNA absent. The table gives 5,500 to 6,500 distinct CDR3 sequences; the top ten clones make up over 15% of it. TRB was amplified from roughly 250 ng of peripheral blood genomic DNA per sample. Judged by frequency, this clonotype is medium-sized. This sequence was found in a human donor with an autoimmune cytopenia or autoimmune hepatitis (not recorded which). The source material was peripheral blood. V and J are TRBV10-3 and TRBJ2-1. CDR3 protein: CAISETSAYNEQFF.